A single sample gave rise to the 30 T cell receptor beta chains below, sequenced in a study of Siglec-9 on CD8 T cells in melanoma. Here immunoSEQ multiplex PCR was the method, and the copy in TCRdb shows in-frame clones only, minus some. Counted here are around 39,000 clones, 80% to 85% occurring once; the ten biggest clones make up more than 1.5%. Sample: Siglec-9- CD8+ T cells sorted from blood. The receptors were gathered from a human donor in good health.

The chain has TRBV11-3 and TRBJ2-1; 13 bases agree with TRBD2. With V trimmed by 4 bases and J by 7 bases, 10 bases remained unmatched. Germline lookup yields CDR1 SGHNT and CDR2 YENEEA. CDR3 size: 17 residues. The CDR3 here is CASSSRTSGSGRNEQFF. In nucleotides, the CDR3 is TGTGCCAGCAGCTCGCGGACTAGCGGGAGCGGGCGTAATGAGCAGTTCTTC.

The table lists this clone with a count of one. The gene calls are TRBV7-9 and TRBJ2-7; TRBD1 matches 7 bases. Trimming at V came to 4 bases and at J to 3 bases, leaving 6 bases not matched to a gene. This CDR3 is built from 14 residues. Germline CDR1 and CDR2: SEHNR and FQNEAQ (reference sequence). CDR3: CASSSADRSYEQYF. The CDR3 DNA follows: TGTGCCAGCAGCTCTGCGGACAGGAGCTACGAGCAGTACTTC.

This rearrangement joins TRBV27 to TRBJ2-3, with D perhaps matching TRBD2 (5 bases). Deletions cut 5 bases from V and 5 bases from J, with 23 bases between. Germline CDR1 reads MNHEY; CDR2 reads SMNVEV (reference sequence). This CDR3 spans 17 amino acids. The CDR3 region has the DNA TGTGCCAGCAGTGACCTACTGATGAGCGGTTCATTAGATACGCAGTATTTT. Protein: CASSDLLMSGSLDTQYF.

The rearrangement joins TRBV7-9 to TRBJ2-3; 13 bases are a match to TRBD2. Germline loops: CDR1 SEHNR, CDR2 FQNEAQ (reference sequence). This CDR3 region has 18 residues. Trimming cost V 4 bases and J 4 bases; bases outside gene matches: 11. CDR3 in amino acids: CASSSPQTSGRWSDTQYF. The DNA of the CDR3 is TGTGCCAGCAGCTCCCCCCAGACTAGCGGGAGGTGGTCAGATACGCAGTATTTT. Supplemented by reference TRBV7-9 and TRBJ2-3, the full variable domain reads DTGVSQNPRHKITKRGQNVTFRCDPISEHNRLYWYRQTLGQGPEFLTYFQNEAQLEKSRLLSDRFSAERPKGSFSTLEIQRTEQGDSAMYLCASSSPQTSGRWSDTQYFGPGTRLTVL.

This sequence joins TRBV6-1 and TRBJ2-1; D unresolved. This CDR3 is 12 amino acids long. Trimming removed 6 bases at V and 4 bases at J, with 7 bases between. Germline-derived CDR1 and CDR2 are MNHNS and SASEGT. CDR3 sequence: CASRVKYNEQFF. The CDR3 DNA follows: TGTGCCAGCAGGGTCAAGTACAATGAGCAGTTCTTC.

The V call is TRBV7-9, the J call TRBJ2-4; possibly TRBD1 for D (5 bases). Germline values: CDR1 SEHNR, CDR2 FQNEAQ (reference sequence). CDR3 length: 14 amino acids. Trimming removed 0 bases at V and 8 bases at J, with 11 bases between. Here the CDR3 reads CASSLAQGVDIQYF. The CDR3, as DNA: TGTGCCAGCAGCTTAGCGCAAGGGGTGGACATTCAGTACTTC. Full variable domain (rest looked up from reference TRBV7-9 and TRBJ2-4): DTGVSQNPRHKITKRGQNVTFRCDPISEHNRLYWYRQTLGQGPEFLTYFQNEAQLEKSRLLSDRFSAERPKGSFSTLEIQRTEQGDSAMYLCASSLAQGVDIQYFGAGTRLSVL.

The J gene is TRBJ1-1, the V gene TRBV27; the D is unclear. Germline V gives CDR1 MNHEY, CDR2 SMNVEV (reference sequence). The V gene lost 8 bases and the J gene lost 7 bases, with 17 bases spanning the gap. The CDR3 totals 13 residues. CDR3 in DNA: TGTGCCAGCTCTTGGGAATCAGGCGGTGAAGCTTTCTTT. Translated, it gives CASSWESGGEAFF.

The rearrangement joins TRBV11-3 to TRBJ2-2, with TRBD2 matching 13 bases. V gave up 2 bases and J gave up 7 bases; unmatched junction bases: 10. Germline V lookup: CDR1 SGHNT, CDR2 YENEEA. The CDR3 is 18 residues long. CDR3 DNA: TGTGCCAGCAGCTTACGGACTAGCGGGAGCGTCCGGAACGGGGAGCTGTTTTTT. It yields the protein CASSLRTSGSVRNGELFF.

The rearrangement uses TRBV5-8 and TRBJ2-7; D is undetermined. Germline-derived CDR1 and CDR2 are SGHTS and YDEGEE. The CDR3 contains 17 residues. V was trimmed by 1 base and J by 0 bases, leaving 17 bases between them. DNA of the CDR3: TGTGCCAGCAGCTTGTTACCCTCATCGGAGAGCTCCTACGAGCAGTACTTC. It codes for CASSLLPSSESSYEQYF.

CDR3 nucleotide sequence: TGTGCCAGCAGAGGCCGGGACTACCGTGAAACAGATACGCAGTATTTT. This gives the protein CASRGRDYRETDTQYF. The chain couples TRBV28 to TRBJ2-3, with 7 bases fitting TRBD2. V was pared by 6 bases and J by 3 bases, with 12 bases of the junction left unmatched. This CDR3 comprises 16 residues. Germline V gene data show CDR1 as MDHEN and CDR2 as SYDVKM.

V is TRBV11-2 and J is TRBJ2-7, with 7 bases identical to TRBD2. Trimming took 4 bases from V and 2 from J; bases not matched to a gene: 8. Germline loops: CDR1 SGHAT, CDR2 FQNNGV. The CDR3 is 15 amino acids. The CDR3 bases are TGTGCCAGCAGCTCCCATGCGGCGGGGGCCTACGAGCAGTACTTC. Translating it yields CASSSHAAGAYEQYF.

The chain is built from TRBV11-2 and TRBJ2-3, with 7 bases aligning to TRBD2. The J segment lost 0 bases and the V segment lost 1 base, leaving 4 bases of the junction unmatched. The V gene's germline CDR1 is SGHAT and CDR2 FQNNGV. The CDR3 totals 16 residues. The CDR3 coding sequence is TGTGCCAGCAGCTTAGGTAGCGGGCCGAGCACAGATACGCAGTATTTT. Translating gives CASSLGSGPSTDTQYF.

This chain links TRBV29-1 with TRBJ1-1; weak D call: TRBD1 (5 bases). CDR3 length: 13 amino acids. Trimming removed 3 bases at V and 1 base at J, with 9 bases between. The V gene's germline CDR1 is SQVTM and CDR2 ANQGSEA. The CDR3 sequence is CSVDPQGNTEAFF. CDR3 DNA: TGCAGCGTTGACCCGCAGGGGAACACTGAAGCTTTCTTT.

CDR3 nucleotide sequence: TGTGCCAGCAGCGACAGCGGGGGGGCACTCAATGAGCAGTTCTTC. It yields the protein CASSDSGGALNEQFF. The chain recombines TRBV9 with TRBJ2-1; TRBD2 matches 10 bases. Germline CDR1 is SGDLS and CDR2 is YYNGEE. Trimming removed 3 bases from V and 6 bases from J; junction bases left unmatched: 6. This CDR3 has 15 amino acids.

The V and J genes are TRBV19 and TRBJ2-7; 12 bases agree with TRBD1. The CDR3 sequence is 15 residues long. With 5 bases clipped from V and 5 bases from J, the junction kept 7 bases outside the gene matches. CDR1 is LNHDA and CDR2 is SQIVND in the germline V gene (reference sequence). CDR3 coding DNA: TGTGCCAGTAGTGCAGGGACAGGGGGCAGCGACGAGCAGTACTTC. Translating it yields CASSAGTGGSDEQYF.

CDR3 DNA sequence: TGCGCCAGCAGTCACCCGGGGACAGGGGGCACTGAAGCTTTCTTT. Amino acid sequence: CASSHPGTGGTEAFF. The chain is built from TRBV23-1 and TRBJ1-1; 11 bases align to TRBD1. TRBV23-1 is classed as an ORF, of uncertain function. V was pared by 3 bases and J by 4 bases, with 4 bases of the junction left unmatched. The CDR3 loop spans 15 amino acids.

CDR3 DNA: TGTGCCAGCTCACCAGATGCGGAGAACTACGAGCAGTACTTC. Protein: CASSPDAENYEQYF. This chain uses TRBV18 with TRBJ2-7; D not resolved. In germline, CDR1 is KGHSH, CDR2 LQKENI. V was clipped by 2 bases and J by 3 bases, with 11 bases between them. CDR3 length equals 14 residues.

The chain links TRBV6-5 to TRBJ1-4, with TRBD1 matching 7 bases. CDR3 length: 15 amino acids. The germline V gene has CDR1 MNHEY and CDR2 SVGAGI. With 6 bases clipped from V and 4 bases from J, the junction kept 8 bases outside the gene matches. The CDR3 spells CASRRDRVINEKLFF. CDR3 DNA: TGTGCCAGCAGGCGTGACAGGGTCATTAATGAAAAACTGTTTTTT.

The gene calls are TRBV7-9 and TRBJ2-1; D is possibly TRBD2 (5 bases). This CDR3 has 12 residues. Germline lookup yields CDR1 SEHNR and CDR2 FQNEAQ (reference sequence). Trimming removed 1 base from V and 14 bases from J, with 12 bases in between. This CDR3 is CASSLERRLEFF. The CDR3 DNA reads as TGTGCCAGCAGCTTAGAGCGGAGGTTAGAGTTCTTC.

The chain carries TRBV4-2 and TRBJ2-7; possibly TRBD1 or TRBD2 for D (5 bases each). Germline V lookup: CDR1 LGHNA, CDR2 YNFKEQ. The CDR3 loop spans 17 amino acids. Trimming left V 0 bases short and J 7 bases short, with 22 bases between. CDR3 sequence reads: CASSQDGKGRNFLEQYF. CDR3 DNA: TGTGCCAGCAGCCAAGATGGAAAGGGACGGAACTTTTTGGAGCAGTACTTC.

This clone was found once. The chain links TRBV7-8 to TRBJ1-1, with D possibly TRBD1 on 6 matching bases. The CDR3 runs to 16 residues. Trimming shortened V by 0 bases and J by 0 bases, and 11 bases separated the two germline ends. Germline CDR1 SGHVS, CDR2 FQNEAQ. DNA for the CDR3: TGTGCCAGCAGCTTAGCGGGGACATACCTGAACACTGAAGCTTTCTTT. Its protein product is CASSLAGTYLNTEAFF.

This sequence joins TRBV4-1 and TRBJ2-7, with D maybe TRBD2 (5 bases). Per the germline V gene, CDR1 is MGHRA and CDR2 is YSYEKL. The V gene lost 0 bases and the J gene lost 3 bases, with 15 bases spanning the gap. The CDR3 is made up of 16 amino acids. The CDR3 DNA reads as TGCGCCAGCAGCCAAGAAAGGGCTAGCTCCTACTACGAGCAGTACTTC. Translation: CASSQERASSYYEQYF.

This CDR3 reads CSVEGQEEKLFF. CDR3 DNA sequence: TGCAGCGTTGAAGGACAGGAGGAAAAACTGTTTTTT. This rearrangement joins TRBV29-1 to TRBJ1-4; D is perhaps TRBD1 (6 bases). The CDR3 loop spans 12 amino acids. Trimming took 1 base from V and 8 from J, leaving 8 bases between them. CDR1 and CDR2 from the germline V gene are SQVTM and ANQGSEA.

This clone was found a few times. The chain combines TRBV11-2 with TRBJ2-1, with 8 positions matching TRBD2. The CDR3 totals 16 residues. Germline values: CDR1 SGHAT, CDR2 FQNNGV. The V and J ends lost 1 base and 9 bases, in that order; junction bases with no gene match: 11. The chain's CDR3 is CASSLVSGGPVLEQFF. Written as DNA, the CDR3 is TGTGCCAGCAGCTTAGTTTCGGGAGGGCCTGTCCTTGAGCAGTTCTTC.

The CDR3 sequence is CASSAGTSGITDTQYF. For the CDR3, the DNA is TGTGCCAGCAGCGCCGGGACTAGCGGGATCACAGATACGCAGTATTTT. The V and J genes are TRBV9 and TRBJ2-3; 13 bases map to TRBD2. The germline V gene has CDR1 SGDLS and CDR2 YYNGEE. The CDR3 runs 16 residues. V shed 3 bases, J shed 2 bases, and the junction held 3 bases outside the gene matches.

V and J are TRBV27 and TRBJ1-1, with 9 bases matching TRBD1. Germline V gene sequence: CDR1 MNHEY, CDR2 SMNVEV (reference sequence). This CDR3 is 14 amino acids long. With V trimmed by 7 bases and J by 5 bases, 8 bases remained unmatched. CDR3 in amino acids: CASTLTGGRTEAFF. The CDR3 DNA reads TGTGCCAGCACCTTAACAGGGGGCAGGACTGAAGCTTTCTTT.

The chain couples TRBV19 to TRBJ2-7, with D perhaps being TRBD1 or TRBD2 (6 bases each). Germline V CDR1 and CDR2: LNHDA, SQIVND (reference sequence). There are 14 residues in the CDR3. Trimming stripped 8 bases from V and 13 bases from J, with 27 bases between. This chain's CDR3 is CASSHAWGDKLRYF. The CDR3 region has the DNA TGTGCCAGTTCTCACGCCTGGGGGGACAAACTGCGATACTTC.

V usage is TRBV9 and J usage is TRBJ2-7; D perhaps matches TRBD2 (5 bases). Germline CDR1 is SGDLS and CDR2 is YYNGEE. Trimming took 0 bases from V and 3 from J, leaving 13 bases between them. This CDR3 is built from 15 residues. The DNA of the CDR3 is TGTGCCAGCAGCGTAGCTGCGGAGACTATCTACGAGCAGTACTTC. Its translation: CASSVAAETIYEQYF.

The V call is TRBV6-1, the J call TRBJ1-3, with no clear D. The ends were cut back, 8 bases at V and 0 bases at J, with 14 bases in the middle. Germline assignment: CDR1 MNHNS and CDR2 SASEGT. The CDR3 is 15 residues long. CDR3 DNA: TGTGCCAGCTCGGAGGCAGGAATCTCTGGAAACACCATATATTTT. Translated: CASSEAGISGNTIYF.

The chain employs TRBV7-6 and TRBJ1-3, with TRBD1 as a possible D gene (6 bases). V was trimmed by 1 base and J by 3 bases, leaving 16 bases between them. CDR1 and CDR2 (germline): SGHVS, FNYEAQ. This CDR3 is built from 17 residues. This CDR3 is CASSLVSGARRGNTIYF. The CDR3 DNA sequence: TGTGCCAGCAGCTTAGTTTCGGGGGCGCGACGTGGAAACACCATATATTTT.